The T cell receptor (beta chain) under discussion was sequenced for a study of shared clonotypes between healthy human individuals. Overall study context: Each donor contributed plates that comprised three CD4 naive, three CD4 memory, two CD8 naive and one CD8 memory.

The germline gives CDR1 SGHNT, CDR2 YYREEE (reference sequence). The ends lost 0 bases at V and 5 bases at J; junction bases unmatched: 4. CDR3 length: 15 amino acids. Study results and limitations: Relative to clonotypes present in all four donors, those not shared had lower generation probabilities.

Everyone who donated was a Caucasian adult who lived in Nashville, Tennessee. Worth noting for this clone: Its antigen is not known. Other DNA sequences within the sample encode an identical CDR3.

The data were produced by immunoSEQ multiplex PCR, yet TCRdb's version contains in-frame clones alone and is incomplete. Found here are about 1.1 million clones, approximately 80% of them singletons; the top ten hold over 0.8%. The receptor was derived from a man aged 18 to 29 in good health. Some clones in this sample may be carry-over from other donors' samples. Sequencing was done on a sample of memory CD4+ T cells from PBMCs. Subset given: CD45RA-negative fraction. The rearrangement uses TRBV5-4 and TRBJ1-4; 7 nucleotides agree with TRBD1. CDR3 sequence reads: CASSLGGTENEKLFF. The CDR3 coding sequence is TGTGCCAGCAGCTTGGGGGGGACAGAAAATGAAAAACTGTTTTTT.